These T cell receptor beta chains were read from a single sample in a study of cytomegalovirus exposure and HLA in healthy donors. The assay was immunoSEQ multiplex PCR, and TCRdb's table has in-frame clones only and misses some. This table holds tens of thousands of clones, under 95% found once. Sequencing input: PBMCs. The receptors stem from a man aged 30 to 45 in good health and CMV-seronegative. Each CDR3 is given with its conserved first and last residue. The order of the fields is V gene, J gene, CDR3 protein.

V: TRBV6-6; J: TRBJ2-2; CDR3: CASVNTGELFF
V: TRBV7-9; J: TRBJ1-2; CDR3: CASSLGHGGGYTF
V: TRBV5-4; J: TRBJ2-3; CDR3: CASSLLAENTDTQYF
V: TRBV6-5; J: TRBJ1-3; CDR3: CASSSDRAIGNTIYF
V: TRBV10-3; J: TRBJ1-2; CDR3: CAISKDRATGYTF
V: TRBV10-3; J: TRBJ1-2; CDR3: CAITSDRAYGYTF
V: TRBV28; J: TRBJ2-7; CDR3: CASIQDSSYEQYF
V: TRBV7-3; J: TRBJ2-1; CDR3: CASRQAGLAGIPGEQFF
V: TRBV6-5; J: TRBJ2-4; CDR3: CASSYSEEGNIQYF
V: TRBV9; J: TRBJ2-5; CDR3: CASSVEAAETQYF
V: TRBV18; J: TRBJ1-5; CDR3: CASSPSVQKPQHF
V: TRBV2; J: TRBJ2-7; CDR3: CASRGGINEQYF
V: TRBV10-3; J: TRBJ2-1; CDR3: CAISESVAGTHNEQFF
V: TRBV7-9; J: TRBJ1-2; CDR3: CASSTRQGANYGYTF
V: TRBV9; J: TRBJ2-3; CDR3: CASSVESSTDTQYF
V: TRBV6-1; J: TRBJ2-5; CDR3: CASSEDGSRIPQETQYF
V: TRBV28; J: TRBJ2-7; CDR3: CASSVPRGNSYEQYF
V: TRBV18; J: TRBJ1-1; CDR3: CASSPPRGSDTEAFF
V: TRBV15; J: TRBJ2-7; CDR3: CATSKGSARSSYEQYF
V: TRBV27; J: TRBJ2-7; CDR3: CASSHGSSEPYF
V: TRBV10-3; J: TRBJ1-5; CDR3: CAIRPGTENQPQHF
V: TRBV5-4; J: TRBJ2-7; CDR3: CASSRLDRGQNEQYF
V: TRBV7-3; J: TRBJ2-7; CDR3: CASSSLGGSQYF
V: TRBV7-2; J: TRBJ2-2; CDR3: CASSVIRGVNVGELFF
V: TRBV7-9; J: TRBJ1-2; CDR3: CASSSGLTYTGGYTF
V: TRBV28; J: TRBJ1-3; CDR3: CASSLRTGGYGNTIYF
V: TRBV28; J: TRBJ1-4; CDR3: CASSLEDSLKLFF